This T cell receptor beta chain was profiled in a study of regulatory and conventional T cells in RAG deficiency. Genomic DNA came from blood conventional CD4+ T cells gated CD25-low CD127-high. In germline, CDR1 is SGDLS, CDR2 YYNGEE. CDR3 length: 17 amino acids. V lost 3 bases and J lost 0; bases outside the gene matches: 8. Sequencing used immunoSEQ multiplex PCR; TCRdb keeps in-frame clones, though not all of them. The sample shows roughly 30,000 clones, 90% to 97% of them seen only once. The same data also contributed to another study, on regulatory T cells. From that report: Amplification used 52 TRBV primers and 13 TRBJ primers. Patient repertoires had restricted TRB V-J pairs and skewed V and J usage, most in Tregs.

This TCR was sampled from a human donor in good health. Sample: CD25- CD4+ T cells sorted from blood. The gene calls are TRBV9 and TRBJ2-1, with 8 bases identical to TRBD2. The CDR3 DNA is TGTGCCAGCAGCGCTTCGGGAGGGCCGTTCTCCTACAATGAGCAGTTCTTC. This gives the protein CASSASGGPFSYNEQFF.